The T cell receptor (beta chain) under discussion was sequenced for a study of shared clonotypes between healthy human individuals. Study-level results: The donor pool, a small one, limited the genetic and exposure-history diversity represented.

Worth noting for this clone: Its antigen remains unknown.

This CDR3 spans 14 amino acids. Germline loops: CDR1 ENHRY, CDR2 SYGVKD. Trimming cost V 6 bases and J 6 bases; bases outside gene matches: 6. Deep-level assay runs were performed. Libraries were prepared by immunoSEQ multiplex PCR; TCRdb keeps only in-frame clonotypes and omits some of them. The profile shows hundreds of thousands of clones, over 60% of them singletons. The rearrangement joins TRBV10-3 to TRBJ2-7; 12 nucleotides line up with TRBD2. Sequencing was performed on PBMCs. This TCR came from a woman aged 40 to 55 in good health. Some clones in this sample may be carry-over from other donors' samples. CDR3 residues: CAISRLAGEVEQYF. CDR3 nucleotides: TGTGCCATCAGCAGACTAGCGGGAGAGGTCGAGCAGTACTTC.